This T cell receptor beta chain was identified in a study of blood T cell repertoires in COVID-19. Across the study: In each case, the material was cDNA or gDNA derived from T cells, B-cell-depleted T cells, or PBMCs.

The CDR3 runs 15 residues. The germline V gene encodes CDR1 KGHSH and CDR2 LQKENI. The trim removed 0 bases at V and 1 base at J, leaving 0 bases unmatched. The data were produced by immunoSEQ multiplex PCR, yet TCRdb's version contains in-frame clones alone and is incomplete. The table includes 55,000 to 70,000 clones, 60% to 85% detected once. This TCR was sampled from a human donor in a cohort sampled during active COVID-19. The sample consisted of peripheral blood. The chain joins TRBV18 to TRBJ1-2, with 9 bases that match TRBD1. The CDR3 loop reads CASSPPGQGNYGYTF. CDR3 nucleotide sequence: TGTGCCAGCTCACCACCGGGACAGGGTAACTATGGCTACACCTTC.